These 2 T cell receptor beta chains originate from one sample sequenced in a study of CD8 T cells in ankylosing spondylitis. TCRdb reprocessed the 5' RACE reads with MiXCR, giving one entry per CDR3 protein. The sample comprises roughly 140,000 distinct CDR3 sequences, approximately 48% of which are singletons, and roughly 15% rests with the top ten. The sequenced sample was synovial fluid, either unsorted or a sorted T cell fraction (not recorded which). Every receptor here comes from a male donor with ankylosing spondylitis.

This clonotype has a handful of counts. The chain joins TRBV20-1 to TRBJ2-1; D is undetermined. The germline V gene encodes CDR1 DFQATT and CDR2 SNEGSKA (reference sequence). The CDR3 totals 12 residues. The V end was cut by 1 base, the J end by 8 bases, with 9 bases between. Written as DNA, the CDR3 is TGCAGTGCTAGAGTGTGGCCGGATGAGCAGTTCTTC. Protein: CSARVWPDEQFF.

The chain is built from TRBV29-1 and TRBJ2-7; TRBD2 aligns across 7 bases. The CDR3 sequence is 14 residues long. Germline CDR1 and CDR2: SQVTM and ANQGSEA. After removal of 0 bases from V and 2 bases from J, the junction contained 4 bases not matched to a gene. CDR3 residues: CSVEDRGVTYEQYF. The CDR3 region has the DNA TGCAGCGTTGAAGATCGGGGGGTTACCTACGAGCAGTACTTC.